This record looks at one T cell receptor beta chain sequence and its context. Antigen specificity is unknown. The record originates from a study of graft-versus-host responses after intestinal transplantation. The ends lost 7 bases at V and 6 bases at J; junction bases unmatched: 10. The CDR3 length is 13 residues. Germline V gives CDR1 SQVTM, CDR2 ANQGSEA. The method was immunoSEQ multiplex PCR; TCRdb's version includes in-frame clones alone and lacks a portion of them. The sample lists 85,000 to 95,000 clones; around 93% were seen once. Study-wide results and limits: Peak circulating GvH clone levels were associated with early post-transplant HvG declines.

The sample consisted of unstimulated CD8+ T cells sorted from spleen or lymph node cells, taken before intestinal transplant. The V and J genes are TRBV29-1 and TRBJ1-2, with 8 bases identical to TRBD1. The clonotype comes from a human donor who received an intestinal transplant. Written as DNA, the CDR3 is TGCAGCGCAACTCTGACAGGGGAGAATGGCTACACCTTC. Translating it yields CSATLTGENGYTF. Complete variable domain (other parts from reference TRBV29-1 and TRBJ1-2): SAVISQKPSRDICQRGTSLTIQCQVDSQVTMMFWYRQQPGQSLTLIATANQGSEATYESGFVIDKFPISRPNLTFSTLTVSNMSPEDSSIYLCSATLTGENGYTFGSGTRLTVV.